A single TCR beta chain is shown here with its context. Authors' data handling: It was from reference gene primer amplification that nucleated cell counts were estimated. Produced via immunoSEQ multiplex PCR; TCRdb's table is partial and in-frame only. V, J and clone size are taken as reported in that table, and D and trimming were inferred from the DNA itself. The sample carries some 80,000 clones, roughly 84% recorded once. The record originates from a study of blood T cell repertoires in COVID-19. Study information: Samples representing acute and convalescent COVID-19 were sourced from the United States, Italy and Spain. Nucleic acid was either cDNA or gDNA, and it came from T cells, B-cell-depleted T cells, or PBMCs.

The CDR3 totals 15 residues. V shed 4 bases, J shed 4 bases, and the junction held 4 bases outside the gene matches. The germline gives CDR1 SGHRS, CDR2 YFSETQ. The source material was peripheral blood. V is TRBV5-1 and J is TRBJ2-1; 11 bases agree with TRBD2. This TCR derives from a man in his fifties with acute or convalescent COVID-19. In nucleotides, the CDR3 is TGCGCCAGCAGCCCGACTAGCGGGACATACAATGAGCAGTTCTTC. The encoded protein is CASSPTSGTYNEQFF.